The present T cell receptor (beta chain) was sequenced within a study of molecular identifiers for immune sequencing clone quantification. Study observations and caveats: Spike-in Jurkat TCR RNA from a single cell reportedly registered among about a million naive cells.

Listed TCR primers, together with previously described methods, were used for the bulk TCR libraries. One entry per CDR3 protein, called by TCRdb with MiXCR from the PCR reads. The sample holds 600,000 to 650,000 distinct CDR3 sequences, less than 20% seen once. Germline loops: CDR1 MNHEY, CDR2 SVGAGI. The CDR3 length is 14 residues. V shed 5 bases and J 8 bases; nucleotides not matched to a gene: 6. Many counts were recorded for this clonotype. What it binds is unknown. J is TRBJ1-6 and V is TRBV6-5; TRBD1 matches 7 bases. The source is a human donor in good health. Some libraries in this study had Jurkat cell RNA spiked in. Sample: naive CD8+ T cells from blood, with Jurkat cell RNA spiked in. Sample subset: FACS-sorted CD8+CD4-CCR7+CD45RA+ naive T cells. The CDR3 reads CASSPDRSDSPLHF. DNA for the CDR3: TGTGCCAGCAGTCCGGACAGGTCTGATTCACCCCTCCACTTT.